This T cell receptor (beta chain) was observed in a study of siplizumab effects on memory and regulatory T cells. General observations from the study: Significant reduction of alloreactive sequences traceable to unstimulated CD4+ memory cells was observed with siplizumab. Treatment with siplizumab left mappable alloreactive CD4+ clones averaging approximately 62% Treg-derived, compared with around 29% in controls.

Generated by immunoSEQ multiplex PCR, the TCRdb table keeps only in-frame clones and is missing some. The sample shows over 100,000 clones, about 93% of them seen only once. On this clone itself: The antigen remains undetermined.

The CDR3 is 14 residues long. Trimming cost V 4 bases and J 4 bases; bases outside gene matches: 2. Germline V gene sequence: CDR1 GTSNPN, CDR2 SVGIG (reference sequence). The sequence came from a human donor in good health. Sequenced: Tregs sorted from blood. The V call is TRBV30, the J call TRBJ1-6; 9 nucleotides line up with TRBD1. The CDR3 DNA reads TGTGCCTGGAAGGGGACAGGGTATAATTCACCCCTCCACTTT. Translating gives CAWKGTGYNSPLHF.